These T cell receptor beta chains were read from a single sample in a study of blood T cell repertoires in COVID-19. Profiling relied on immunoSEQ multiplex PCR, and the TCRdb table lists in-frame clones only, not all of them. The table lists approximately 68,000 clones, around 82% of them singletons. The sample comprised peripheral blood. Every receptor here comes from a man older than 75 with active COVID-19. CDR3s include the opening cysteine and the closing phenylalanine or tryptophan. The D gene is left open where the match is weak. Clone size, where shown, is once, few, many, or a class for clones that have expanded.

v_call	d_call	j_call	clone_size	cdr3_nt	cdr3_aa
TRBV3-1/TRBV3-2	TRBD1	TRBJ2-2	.	TGTGCCAGCAGGGGCTTCGGGGGACAGGGAGAGACTACCGGGGAGCTGTTTTTT	CASRGFGGQGETTGELFF
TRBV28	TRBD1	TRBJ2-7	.	TGTGCCAGCAGTGGACAGGGGGGGACAGGAGTAGAGCAGTACTTC	CASSGQGGTGVEQYF
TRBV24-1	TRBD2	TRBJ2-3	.	TGTGCCACCAGCTTGGGACTAGCGGGAGTCACAGATACGCAGTATTTT	CATSLGLAGVTDTQYF
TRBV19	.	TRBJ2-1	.	TGTGCCAGTAGTTTTCCCCGAGTGACTAGGCCTTACAATGAGCAGTTCTTC	CASSFPRVTRPYNEQFF
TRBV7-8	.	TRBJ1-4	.	TGTGCCAGCAGCTTAGGAGCAGGGTTGAGTGAAAAACTGTTTTTT	CASSLGAGLSEKLFF
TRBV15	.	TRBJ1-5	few	TGTGCCACCAGCAGAGATTTAGGAATGGGCCAGCCCCAGCATTTT	CATSRDLGMGQPQHF
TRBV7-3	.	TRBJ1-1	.	TGTGCCAGCAGCTTAGGCACAAACACTGAAGCTTTCTTT	CASSLGTNTEAFF
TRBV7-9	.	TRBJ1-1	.	TGTGCCAGCATGCCTGGGGGCATGAACACTGAAGCTTTCTTT	CASMPGGMNTEAFF
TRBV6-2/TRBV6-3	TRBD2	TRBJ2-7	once	TGTGCCAGCACTTACGGGCGGGAGGGCCTTCAGCAGTACTTC	CASTYGREGLQQYF
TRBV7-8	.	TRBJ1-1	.	TGTGCCAGCAGCTTAAAGGGGGGCGGGGGTTCTTTCTTT	CASSLKGGGGSFF